The 23 T cell receptor beta chains in this list originate from one sample, sequenced in a study of OX40 agonist ivuxolimab in advanced cancers. The method was the immunoSEQ multiplex PCR assay. This is the immuneACCESS table as TCRdb keeps it, with only in-frame sequences that have V and J called. A part of the clones is gone; compared with another copy, unresolved V genes explain less than half, and the rest is unexplained. This sample holds about 86,000 clones; less than 95% were observed only once. The top ten hold approximately 9.3% of the sample. Sample: CD4+ or CD8+ T cells sorted from blood, taken in a trial of the OX40 agonist ivuxolimab. Source of these receptors: an adult with an advanced solid tumor such as melanoma, head and neck, liver or kidney cancer.

The rearrangement links TRBV14 to TRBJ2-3; 11 positions agree with TRBD2. CDR3 length equals 17 residues. The ends lost 4 bases at V and 2 bases at J; junction bases unmatched: 8. CDR1 SGHDN and CDR2 FVKESK come from the germline V gene. Written as DNA, the CDR3 is TGTGCCAGCAGCCGAACCGGGACTAGCGGAACCACAGATACGCAGTATTTT. This encodes CASSRTGTSGTTDTQYF.

This chain connects TRBV28 to TRBJ1-2, with no clear D. Germline-derived CDR1 and CDR2 are MDHEN and SYDVKM. Trimming shortened V by 3 bases and J by 8 bases, and 16 bases separated the two germline ends. The CDR3 spans 14 residues. CDR3 sequence reads: CASSFGPTGRGYTF. The CDR3, as DNA: TGTGCCAGCAGTTTCGGACCCACTGGGAGAGGCTACACCTTC.

The V gene is TRBV19, the J gene TRBJ2-2; D is unclear. This CDR3 region has 15 residues. Trimming stripped 5 bases from V and 3 bases from J, with 13 bases between. CDR1 is LNHDA and CDR2 is SQIVND in the germline V gene (reference sequence). The chain's CDR3 is CASSQSLVDTGELFF. The DNA of the CDR3 is TGTGCCAGTAGTCAATCCTTAGTGGACACCGGGGAGCTGTTTTTT.

The chain joins TRBV9 to TRBJ2-1, with D unresolved. The CDR3 covers 14 residues. In germline, CDR1 is SGDLS, CDR2 YYNGEE. V was cut by 3 bases and J by 7 bases, with 14 bases left in between. In DNA, the CDR3 is TGTGCCAGCAGCGCCCGTACTATCGGGAATGAGCAGTTCTTC. This translates into CASSARTIGNEQFF.

The chain joins TRBV7-9 to TRBJ2-3; 9 nucleotides match TRBD1. This CDR3 has 14 amino acids. After removal of 7 bases from V and 4 bases from J, the junction contained 6 bases not matched to a gene. CDR1 and CDR2 (germline): SEHNR, FQNEAQ (reference sequence). The CDR3 region has the DNA TGTGCCAGCACCTGGGACAGGGCCGCAGATACGCAGTATTTT. It encodes CASTWDRAADTQYF.

This clone was observed a single time. The CDR3 loop reads CASSPGGQGLNEQYF. In DNA form, the CDR3 reads TGTGCCAGCTCACCGGGGGGACAGGGGTTAAACGAGCAGTACTTC. This chain joins TRBV18 and TRBJ2-7; 10 positions match TRBD1. This CDR3 has 15 residues. Looked up from germline, CDR1 is KGHSH and CDR2 is LQKENI. The V gene end was trimmed by 3 bases and the J gene end by 5 bases; junction bases not matched to a gene: 7. The variable domain in full, completed from reference TRBV18 and TRBJ2-7, reads NAGVMQNPRHLVRRRGQEARLRCSPMKGHSHVYWYRQLPEEGLKFMVYLQKENIIDESGMPKERFSAEFPKEGPSILRIQQVVRGDSAAYFCASSPGGQGLNEQYFGPGTRLTVT.

The chain links TRBV27 to TRBJ2-1; the match to TRBD2 covers 8 bases. CDR1 MNHEY and CDR2 SMNVEV come from the germline V gene (reference sequence). J lost 3 bases, V lost 3 bases, and 1 base had no gene match. The CDR3 has 14 residues. The CDR3 protein is CASSFAGGYNEQFF. The CDR3 DNA is TGTGCCAGCAGTTTTGCGGGAGGCTACAATGAGCAGTTCTTC.

This chain links TRBV7-8 with TRBJ2-7; 7 nucleotides match TRBD2. Trimming cost V 2 bases and J 4 bases; bases outside gene matches: 5. Looked up from germline, CDR1 is SGHVS and CDR2 is FQNEAQ. The CDR3 covers 14 residues. The CDR3 region has the DNA TGTGCCAGCAGCTTACGGGGGGAGCTGTACGAGCAGTACTTC. Amino acid sequence: CASSLRGELYEQYF.

This chain connects TRBV7-3 to TRBJ2-1; no clear D. Trimming stripped 4 bases from V and 8 bases from J, with 6 bases between. The CDR3 is 11 residues long. The germline V gene encodes CDR1 SGHTA and CDR2 FQGTGA. As DNA, the CDR3 is TGTGCCAGCAGCTCCGCGGATGAGCAGTTCTTC. Amino acid sequence: CASSSADEQFF.

This clone was seen a single time. V and J are TRBV19 and TRBJ1-5; D uncertain. This CDR3 is 14 amino acids long. V lost 3 bases and J 1 base, leaving 7 bases between the germline ends. From germline, CDR1 is LNHDA and CDR2 SQIVND (reference sequence). The CDR3 loop reads CASSMGFSNQPQHF. In DNA form, the CDR3 reads TGTGCCAGTAGTATGGGGTTCAGCAATCAGCCCCAGCATTTT.

This sequence joins TRBV18 and TRBJ2-7; tentatively, D is TRBD1 (5 bases). Trimming took 2 bases from V and 2 from J, leaving 10 bases between them. The germline V gene has CDR1 KGHSH and CDR2 LQKENI. The CDR3 has 14 amino acids. The CDR3 loop reads CASSPRQGPYEQYF. The DNA of the CDR3 is TGTGCCAGCTCACCAAGGCAGGGCCCCTACGAGCAGTACTTC.

This clone was seen once. CDR3 DNA sequence: TGTGCCTGGAGTGGGGGACAGGGGGGCACTGAAGCTTTCTTT. This gives the protein CAWSGGQGGTEAFF. The chain combines TRBV30 with TRBJ1-1; 11 bases are a match to TRBD1. The germline gives CDR1 GTSNPN, CDR2 SVGIG (reference sequence). The J segment lost 4 bases and the V segment lost 1 base, leaving 2 bases of the junction unmatched. The CDR3 is 14 residues long.

The CDR3 spells CASSFAGQGYQPQHF. The CDR3 DNA follows: TGTGCCAGCAGTTTTGCGGGACAGGGGTATCAGCCCCAGCATTTT. The V and J genes are TRBV28 and TRBJ1-5; 10 bases map to TRBD1. CDR3 length equals 15 residues. V lost 3 bases and J lost 5; bases outside the gene matches: 4. From germline, CDR1 is MDHEN and CDR2 SYDVKM.

This clone was seen just once. The chain uses TRBV5-1 and TRBJ2-3; a possible D gene is TRBD2 (6 bases). The CDR3 is 13 amino acids. Trimming left V 3 bases short and J 3 bases short, with 8 bases between. CDR1 is SGHRS, CDR2 YFSETQ, per germline. The CDR3 nucleotides are TGCGCCAGCAGCTCTGGGGGGACAGATACGCAGTATTTT. Its protein is CASSSGGTDTQYF. Supplemented by reference TRBV5-1 and TRBJ2-3, the full variable domain reads KAGVTQTPRYLIKTRGQQVTLSCSPISGHRSVSWYQQTPGQGLQFLFEYFSETQRNKGNFPGRFSGRQFSNSRSEMNVSTLELGDSALYLCASSSGGTDTQYFGPGTRLTVL.

This clone was seen a few times. The chain uses TRBV28 and TRBJ1-5, with 7 bases matching TRBD1. J gave up 4 bases and V 6 bases, and 9 bases lay outside the gene matches. The CDR3 is made up of 15 amino acids. CDR1 is MDHEN, CDR2 SYDVKM, per germline. The DNA of the CDR3 is TGTGCCAGCAGGTCTAGGGGGCGCGGGAATCAGCCCCAGCATTTT. It is translated as CASRSRGRGNQPQHF.

This sequence joins TRBV7-9 and TRBJ1-2, with 8 bases aligning to TRBD1. Germline-derived CDR1 and CDR2 are SEHNR and FQNEAQ (reference sequence). J gave up 3 bases and V 5 bases, and 14 bases lay outside the gene matches. The length of the CDR3 is 17 residues. CDR3 protein: CASSVPTVDRVDYGYTF. The CDR3 DNA sequence: TGTGCCAGCAGCGTACCTACCGTGGACAGGGTAGACTATGGCTACACCTTC.

The gene calls are TRBV7-9 and TRBJ1-1; the D gene is possibly TRBD1 (5 bases). This CDR3 is built from 14 residues. Germline CDR1 SEHNR, CDR2 FQNEAQ (reference sequence). V shed 5 bases and J shed 0 bases, with 10 bases lying between them. This CDR3 reads CASSVGRLNTEAFF. For the CDR3, the DNA is TGTGCCAGCAGCGTGGGACGACTGAACACTGAAGCTTTCTTT.

The chain employs TRBV9 and TRBJ2-1; 10 nucleotides line up with TRBD2. The germline CDR1 and CDR2 sequences are SGDLS and YYNGEE. The CDR3 has 15 residues. V shed 1 base and J 4 bases; nucleotides not matched to a gene: 2. The CDR3 spells CASSVRLAGYNEQFF. The CDR3 DNA reads as TGTGCCAGCAGCGTACGACTAGCGGGTTACAATGAGCAGTTCTTC.

CDR3 in amino acids: CASSVGGGSSGTQYF. Written as DNA, the CDR3 is TGTGCCAGCAGCGTAGGAGGCGGCTCATCAGGGACCCAGTACTTC. This chain links TRBV9 with TRBJ2-5; D remains unclear. Germline CDR1 reads SGDLS; CDR2 reads YYNGEE. The CDR3 is made up of 15 amino acids. V shed 0 bases and J shed 7 bases, with 16 bases lying between them.

The rearrangement links TRBV5-5 to TRBJ2-7; D call uncertain. This CDR3 has 14 residues. Trimming shortened V by 0 bases and J by 3 bases, and 10 bases separated the two germline ends. Germline V CDR1 and CDR2: SGHKS, YYEKEE (reference sequence). CDR3: CASSLEGRLYEQYF. In DNA form, the CDR3 reads TGTGCCAGCAGCTTGGAGGGTAGACTCTACGAGCAGTACTTC.

V usage is TRBV7-2 and J usage is TRBJ2-1; 10 bases align to TRBD2. Germline trimming cut 5 bases from V and 7 bases from J; bases unmatched to any gene: 14. CDR1 is SGHTA, CDR2 FQGNSA, per germline. There are 17 residues in the CDR3. CDR3 loop: CASSPRGSSGSYNEQFF. The CDR3 nucleotides are TGTGCCAGCAGCCCCCGAGGATCTAGCGGGAGTTATAATGAGCAGTTCTTC. Based on the CDR3 plus reference TRBV7-2 and TRBJ2-1, the full variable domain is GAGVSQSPSNKVTEKGKDVELRCDPISGHTALYWYRQSLGQGLEFLIYFQGNSAPDKSGLPSDRFSAERTGGSVSTLTIQRTQQEDSAVYLCASSPRGSSGSYNEQFFGPGTRLTVL.

The rearrangement uses TRBV7-6 and TRBJ2-1; no firm D call. V was shortened by 2 bases and J by 7 bases, with 12 bases between the two germline ends. Per the germline V gene, CDR1 is SGHVS and CDR2 is FNYEAQ. The CDR3 covers 14 residues. The DNA for the CDR3 is TGTGCCAGCAGCTTATCGGTAGAGGAGAATGAGCAGTTCTTC. Encoded protein: CASSLSVEENEQFF. The whole variable domain, remainder taken from reference TRBV7-6 and TRBJ2-1, is GAGVSQSPRYKVTKRGQDVALRCDPISGHVSLYWYRQALGQGPEFLTYFNYEAQQDKSGLPNDRFSAERPEGSISTLTIQRTEQRDSAMYRCASSLSVEENEQFFGPGTRLTVL.

This clone has only one observation. The CDR3 loop reads CASSLSGTLYSYEQYF. The CDR3 DNA reads TGTGCCAGCAGTTTAAGTGGGACCTTATACTCCTACGAGCAGTACTTC. The chain joins TRBV27 to TRBJ2-7; perhaps D is TRBD1 or TRBD2 (5 bases each). This CDR3 comprises 16 residues. Germline lookup yields CDR1 MNHEY and CDR2 SMNVEV (reference sequence). The V gene lost 2 bases and the J gene lost 0 bases, with 14 bases spanning the gap.